The entry below gives a single T cell receptor (beta chain) sequence along with its context. This entry comes from a study of cytomegalovirus exposure and HLA in healthy donors. Vbeta (60) and Jbeta (13) primers were used in the PCR. TCRdb keeps only in-frame clones here, not all; method: immunoSEQ multiplex PCR. The sample shows under 150,000 clones, 67% of them seen only once. The V and J ends lost 3 bases and 8 bases, in that order; junction bases with no gene match: 3. Germline assignment: CDR1 SGHAT and CDR2 FQNNGV. This CDR3 region has 14 residues. The chain recombines TRBV11-2 with TRBJ2-2; 10 bases are a match to TRBD2. The sequenced sample consisted of PBMCs. The receptor was derived from a man aged 18 to 29 in good health and CMV-seropositive. CDR3: CASSFKLAGGELFF. CDR3 DNA sequence: TGTGCCAGCAGCTTTAAACTAGCGGGGGGGGAGCTGTTTTTT.